The T cell receptor beta chain under discussion was sequenced for a study of T cells in Graves' hyperthyroidism and ophthalmopathy. The wider study: Peripheral blood was acquired at first diagnosis, ahead of any therapy whatsoever.

TCR beta CDR3 region amplification was performed from RNA transcripts. The study used the HTBI primer set for a first-round RT-PCR of the TCR CDR3. Via MiXCR, TCRdb re-called the multiplex PCR reads, giving one row per CDR3 protein. The data show some 460,000 distinct CDR3 sequences, with 15% to 18% seen just once and 13% to 15% held by the top ten. V lost 1 base to trimming and J lost 4 bases, with 2 bases between them. CDR1 is LGHDT and CDR2 is YNNKEL in the germline V gene (reference sequence). The CDR3 is made up of 12 amino acids. This clonotype was recorded many times. Uncontrolled infections, other autoimmune diseases, pregnancy or lactation led to exclusion of patients. Diagnoses used clinical symptoms, serum thyroxine and TRAb, thyroid ultrasound and orbital computed tomography. The PBMCs had their origin in roughly 9.4 ml of fresh peripheral blood.

The chain uses TRBV3-1 and TRBJ1-5; D unresolved. Source material: blood. The sequence derives from a woman in her late teens or twenties with Graves' hyperthyroidism. The DNA of the CDR3 is TGTGCCAGCAGCCAAGCAAATCAGCCCCAGCATTTT. It codes for CASSQANQPQHF. The full variable domain, with the rest looked up from reference TRBV3-1 and TRBJ1-5, is DTAVSQTPKYLVTQMGNDKSIKCEQNLGHDTMYWYKQDSKKFLKIMFSYNNKELIINETVPNRFSPKSPDKAHLNLHINSLELGDSAVYFCASSQANQPQHFGDGTRLSIL.